Below, 3 T cell receptor beta chains from the same sample are listed, as sequenced in a study of T cells in Graves' hyperthyroidism and ophthalmopathy. Researchers amplified the TCR beta CDR3 regions from RNA transcripts. The study used the HTBI primer set for a first-round RT-PCR of the TCR CDR3. MiXCR was run by TCRdb on the multiplex PCR reads, yielding one entry per CDR3 protein. Here the sample spans 560,000 or so distinct CDR3 sequences, about 43% being singletons. The sample comprised peripheral blood or thyroid tissue (not recorded which). The receptors originated from a woman under 30 with Graves' hyperthyroidism.

This clonotype was counted ten times or more. The CDR3 reads CASSLAGLGETQYF. In nucleotides, the CDR3 is TGTGCCAGCAGCTTAGCGGGGCTTGGGGAGACCCAGTACTTC. The V and J genes are TRBV7-8 and TRBJ2-5; the D gene is possibly TRBD1 (5 bases). Germline lookup yields CDR1 SGHVS and CDR2 FQNEAQ. This CDR3 contains 14 residues. The ends were cut back, 0 bases at V and 5 bases at J, with 10 bases in the middle.

The rearrangement uses TRBV10-3 and TRBJ1-2; TRBD1 matches 7 bases. Looked up from germline, CDR1 is ENHRY and CDR2 is SYGVKD. This CDR3 spans 14 amino acids. J gave up 0 bases and V 2 bases, and 0 bases lay outside the gene matches. The CDR3 DNA follows: TGTGCCATCAGTGAGGACAGGGCTAACTATGGCTACACCTTC. Its translation: CAISEDRANYGYTF.

Note on this clonotype: Sequence at one end of the junction differs from germline and may be a read error. The chain links TRBV7-9 to TRBJ2-5, with TRBD2 as a possible D gene (5 bases). This CDR3 spans 13 amino acids. CDR1 and CDR2 from the germline V gene are SEHNR and FQNEAQ (reference sequence). CDR3 sequence reads: CAGSLELEETQYF. CDR3 nucleotide sequence: TGTGCCGGCAGCTTAGAACTAGAAGAGACCCAGTACTTC.